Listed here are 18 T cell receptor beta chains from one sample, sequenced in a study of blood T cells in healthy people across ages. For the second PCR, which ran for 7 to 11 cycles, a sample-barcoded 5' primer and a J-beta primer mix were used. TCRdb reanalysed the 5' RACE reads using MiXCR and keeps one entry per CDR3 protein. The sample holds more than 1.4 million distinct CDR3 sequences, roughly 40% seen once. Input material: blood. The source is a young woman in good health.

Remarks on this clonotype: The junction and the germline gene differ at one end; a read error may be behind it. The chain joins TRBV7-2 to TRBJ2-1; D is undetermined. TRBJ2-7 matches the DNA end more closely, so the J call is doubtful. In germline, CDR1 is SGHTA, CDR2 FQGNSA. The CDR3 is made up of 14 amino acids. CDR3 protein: CDRAAEGPYNEQYF. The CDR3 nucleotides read TGCGATCGGGCCGCCGAAGGTCCCTACAATGAGCAGTACTTC.

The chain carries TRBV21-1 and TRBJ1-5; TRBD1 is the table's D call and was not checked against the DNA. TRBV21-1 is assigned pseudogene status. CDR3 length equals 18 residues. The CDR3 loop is CASSKQARGPPGNQPQHF. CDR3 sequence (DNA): TGTGCCAGCAGCAAACAGGCCAGGGGGCCCCCTGGCAATCAGCCCCAGCATTTT.

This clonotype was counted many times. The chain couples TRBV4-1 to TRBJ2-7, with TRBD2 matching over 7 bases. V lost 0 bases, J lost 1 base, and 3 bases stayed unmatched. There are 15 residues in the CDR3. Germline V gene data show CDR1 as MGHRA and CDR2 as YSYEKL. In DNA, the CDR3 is TGCGCCAGCAGCCAAGATGGAGCGGGATCCTACGAGCAGTACTTC. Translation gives CASSQDGAGSYEQYF.

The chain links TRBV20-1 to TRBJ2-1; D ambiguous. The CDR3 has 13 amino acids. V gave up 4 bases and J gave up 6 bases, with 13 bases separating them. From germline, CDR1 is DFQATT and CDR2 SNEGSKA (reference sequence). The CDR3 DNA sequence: TGCAGTGCTAAGCTCAGGCCGGCCAATGAGCAGTTCTTC. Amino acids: CSAKLRPANEQFF.

This chain's CDR3 is CASSPLRLSPLTGELFF. DNA for the CDR3: TGTGCCAGCTCACCACTGAGGCTCAGTCCTCTCACCGGGGAGCTGTTTTTT. This chain connects TRBV18 to TRBJ2-2; D is ambiguous. Trimming shortened V by 1 base and J by 4 bases, and 16 bases separated the two germline ends. The CDR3 has 17 residues. Germline CDR1 KGHSH, CDR2 LQKENI.

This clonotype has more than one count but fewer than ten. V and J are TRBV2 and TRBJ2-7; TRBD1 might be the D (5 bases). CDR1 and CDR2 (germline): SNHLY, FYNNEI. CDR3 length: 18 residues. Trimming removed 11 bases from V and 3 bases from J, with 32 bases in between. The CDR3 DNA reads TGTGCCGTTATAGGTACAGGACAAAGCCCTATAACTTTCTACGAGCAGTACTTC. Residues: CAVIGTGQSPITFYEQYF.

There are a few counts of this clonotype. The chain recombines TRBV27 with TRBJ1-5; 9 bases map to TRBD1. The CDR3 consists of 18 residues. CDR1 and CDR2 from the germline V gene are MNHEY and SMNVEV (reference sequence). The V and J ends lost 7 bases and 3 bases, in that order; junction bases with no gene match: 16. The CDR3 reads CASKSSRTGERNNQPQHF. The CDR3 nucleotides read TGTGCCAGCAAGTCGTCCAGGACAGGGGAGCGGAACAATCAGCCCCAGCATTTT.

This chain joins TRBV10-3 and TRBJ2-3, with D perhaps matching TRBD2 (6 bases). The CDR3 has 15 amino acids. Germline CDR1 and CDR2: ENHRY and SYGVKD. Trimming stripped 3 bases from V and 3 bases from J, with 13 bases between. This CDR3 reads CAISEGGISTDTQYF. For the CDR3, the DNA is TGTGCCATCAGTGAAGGCGGGATTTCGACAGATACGCAGTATTTT.

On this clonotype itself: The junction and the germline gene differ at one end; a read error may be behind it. CDR3 residues: CASSDDRASFDYGHTF. CDR3 DNA: TGTGCCAGCAGCGACGACAGGGCAAGTTTTGACTATGGCCACACCTTC. This chain joins TRBV9 and TRBJ1-2; TRBD1 matches at 7 bases. This CDR3 contains 16 residues. In germline, CDR1 is SGDLS, CDR2 YYNGEE.

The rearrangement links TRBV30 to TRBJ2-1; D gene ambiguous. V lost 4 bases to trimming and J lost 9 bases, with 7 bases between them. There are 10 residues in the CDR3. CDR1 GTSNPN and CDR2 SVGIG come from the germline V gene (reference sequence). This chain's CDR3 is CAWKKSEQFF. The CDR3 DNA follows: TGTGCCTGGAAAAAGAGTGAGCAGTTCTTC.

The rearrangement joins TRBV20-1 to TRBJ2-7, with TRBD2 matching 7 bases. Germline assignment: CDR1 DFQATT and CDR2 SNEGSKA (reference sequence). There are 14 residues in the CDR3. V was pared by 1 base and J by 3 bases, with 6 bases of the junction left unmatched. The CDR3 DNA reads TGCAGTGCTAGAGGTTCGGGGGGTAACTACGAGCAGTACTTC. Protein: CSARGSGGNYEQYF.

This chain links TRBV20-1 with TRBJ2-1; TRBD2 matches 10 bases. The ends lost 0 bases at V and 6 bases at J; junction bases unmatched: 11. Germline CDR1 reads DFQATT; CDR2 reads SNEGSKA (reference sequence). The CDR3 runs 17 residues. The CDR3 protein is CSARDGLGTSASNEQFF. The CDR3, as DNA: TGCAGTGCTAGAGATGGGTTGGGGACTAGCGCTAGCAATGAGCAGTTCTTC.

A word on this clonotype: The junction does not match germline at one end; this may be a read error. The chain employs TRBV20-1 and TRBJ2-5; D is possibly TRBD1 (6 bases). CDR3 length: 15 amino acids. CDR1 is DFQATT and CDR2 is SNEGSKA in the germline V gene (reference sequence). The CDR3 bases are TGCGGTGCTAGGCCCCTCCAGGGGAGTTCGGAGACCCAGTACTTC. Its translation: CGARPLQGSSETQYF.

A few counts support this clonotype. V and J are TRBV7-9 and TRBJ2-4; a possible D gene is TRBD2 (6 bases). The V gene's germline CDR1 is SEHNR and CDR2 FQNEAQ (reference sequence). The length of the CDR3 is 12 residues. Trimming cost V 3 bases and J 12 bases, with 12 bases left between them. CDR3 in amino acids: CASSFGGDAQYF. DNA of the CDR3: TGTGCCAGCAGCTTTGGAGGGGATGCTCAGTACTTC.

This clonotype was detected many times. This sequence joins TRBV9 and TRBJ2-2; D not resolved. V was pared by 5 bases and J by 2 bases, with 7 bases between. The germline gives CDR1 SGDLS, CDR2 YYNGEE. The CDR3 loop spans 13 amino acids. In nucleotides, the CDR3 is TGTGCCAGCAGTGTTTCCAACACCGGGGAGCTGTTTTTT. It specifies CASSVSNTGELFF.

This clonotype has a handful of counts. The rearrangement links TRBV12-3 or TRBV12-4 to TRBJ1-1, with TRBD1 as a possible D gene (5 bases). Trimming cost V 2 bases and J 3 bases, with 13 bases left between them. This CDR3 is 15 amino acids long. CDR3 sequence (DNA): TGTGCCAGCAGTTTAACTGGGGCGCGGGACACTGAAGCTTTCTTT. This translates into CASSLTGARDTEAFF.

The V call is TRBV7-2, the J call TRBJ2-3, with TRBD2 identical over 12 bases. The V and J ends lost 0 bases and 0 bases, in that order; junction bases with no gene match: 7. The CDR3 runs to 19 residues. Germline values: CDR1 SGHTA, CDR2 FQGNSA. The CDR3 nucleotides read TGTGCCAGCAGCTTAGCTTTGGCTAGCGGGGGGGTTAGCACAGATACGCAGTATTTT. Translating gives CASSLALASGGVSTDTQYF.

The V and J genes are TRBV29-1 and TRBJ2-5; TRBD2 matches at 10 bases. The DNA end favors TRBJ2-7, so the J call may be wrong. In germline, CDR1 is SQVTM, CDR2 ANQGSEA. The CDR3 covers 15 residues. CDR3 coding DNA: TGCAGCGTTGAAGAATTAGCGGGGGGCGCGGACGAGCAGTACTTC. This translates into CSVEELAGGADEQYF.